What follows is one T cell receptor beta chain and its context. Its antigen is as yet unknown. The sample belongs to a study of vaccination effects on CD4 cells after COVID-19. Libraries were prepared by immunoSEQ multiplex PCR; TCRdb keeps only in-frame clonotypes and omits some of them. The sample lists about 72,000 clones, about 80% occurring once. V was trimmed by 6 bases and J by 7 bases, leaving 10 bases between them. The CDR3 is 13 residues long. Germline V gene sequence: CDR1 MNHEY, CDR2 SVGAGI. The study, taken as a whole, reports: No early post-infection timepoints were available in the study, which also included few convalescent patients. Infection-derived and vaccine-derived clones contracted markedly late after vaccination.

Before sequencing took place, the ViraFEST assay used viral peptide pools to expand antigen-specific CD4+ T cells. Upon completion of approximately ten days in culture, CD4+ T cells were isolated. Participants were vaccinated with two doses of either the BNT162b2 or mRNA-1273 vaccine. Vaccine recipients, nucleocapsid antibody negative, had no prior SARS-CoV-2 infection. The TCR comes from a human donor who received a COVID-19 vaccine. The specimen comprised CD4+ T cells from PBMCs cultured with HCoV-229E spike peptides, sampled after COVID-19 vaccination. The J gene is TRBJ1-6, the V gene TRBV6-5; D possibly corresponds to TRBD1 (6 bases). As DNA, the CDR3 is TGTGCCAGCAGAAGGGACATCAATTCACCCCTCCACTTT. As protein: CASRRDINSPLHF.